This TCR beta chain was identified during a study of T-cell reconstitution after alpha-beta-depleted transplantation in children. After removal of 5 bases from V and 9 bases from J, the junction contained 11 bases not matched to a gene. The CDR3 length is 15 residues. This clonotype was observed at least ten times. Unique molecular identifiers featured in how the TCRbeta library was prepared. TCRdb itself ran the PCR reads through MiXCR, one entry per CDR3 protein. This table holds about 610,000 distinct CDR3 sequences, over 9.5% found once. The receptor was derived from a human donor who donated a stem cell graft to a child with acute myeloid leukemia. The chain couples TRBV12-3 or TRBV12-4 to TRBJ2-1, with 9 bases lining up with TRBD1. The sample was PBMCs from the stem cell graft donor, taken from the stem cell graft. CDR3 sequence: CASSPPGQGSREQFF. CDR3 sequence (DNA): TGTGCCAGCAGTCCCCCGGGACAGGGTTCTCGTGAGCAGTTCTTC.